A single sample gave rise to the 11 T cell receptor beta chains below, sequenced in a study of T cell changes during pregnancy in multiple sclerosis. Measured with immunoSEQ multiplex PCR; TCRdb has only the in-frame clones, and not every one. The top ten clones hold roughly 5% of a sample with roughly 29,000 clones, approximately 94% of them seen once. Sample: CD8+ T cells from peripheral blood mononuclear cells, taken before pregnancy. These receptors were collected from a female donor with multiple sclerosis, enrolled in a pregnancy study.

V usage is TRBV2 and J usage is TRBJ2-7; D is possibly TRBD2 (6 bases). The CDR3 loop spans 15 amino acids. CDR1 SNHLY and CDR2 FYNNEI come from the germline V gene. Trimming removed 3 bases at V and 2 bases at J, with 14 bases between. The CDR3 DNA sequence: TGTGCCAGCAGTGATTGGGGCGGGGAGGCCTACGAGCAGTACTTC. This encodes CASSDWGGEAYEQYF.

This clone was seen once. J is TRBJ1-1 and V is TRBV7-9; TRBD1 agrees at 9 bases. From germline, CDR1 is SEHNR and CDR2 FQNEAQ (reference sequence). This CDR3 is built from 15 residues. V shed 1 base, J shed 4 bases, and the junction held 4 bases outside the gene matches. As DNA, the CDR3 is TGTGCCAGCAGCTTAGTACAGGGGGCGGGCACTGAAGCTTTCTTT. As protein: CASSLVQGAGTEAFF. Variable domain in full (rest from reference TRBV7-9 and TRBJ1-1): DTGVSQNPRHKITKRGQNVTFRCDPISEHNRLYWYRQTLGQGPEFLTYFQNEAQLEKSRLLSDRFSAERPKGSFSTLEIQRTEQGDSAMYLCASSLVQGAGTEAFFGQGTRLTVV.

In DNA, the CDR3 is TGTGCCAGCAGCTCCGGACAGGGCGGAGATACGCAGTATTTT. This translates into CASSSGQGGDTQYF. This chain uses TRBV5-8 with TRBJ2-3; 8 bases align to TRBD1. The CDR3 contains 14 residues. Trimming at V came to 3 bases and at J to 5 bases, leaving 5 bases not matched to a gene. Germline values: CDR1 SGHTS, CDR2 YDEGEE.

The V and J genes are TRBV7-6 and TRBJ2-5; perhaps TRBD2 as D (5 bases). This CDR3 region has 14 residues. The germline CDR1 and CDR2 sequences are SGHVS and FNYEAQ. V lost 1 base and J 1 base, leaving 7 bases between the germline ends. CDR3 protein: CASSLGGPQETQYF. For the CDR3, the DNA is TGTGCCAGCAGCTTAGGAGGGCCCCAAGAGACCCAGTACTTC.

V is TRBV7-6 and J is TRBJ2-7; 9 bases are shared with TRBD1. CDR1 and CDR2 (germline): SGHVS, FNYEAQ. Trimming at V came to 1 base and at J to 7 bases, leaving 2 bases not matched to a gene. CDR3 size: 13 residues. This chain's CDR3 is CASSLGTGDEQYF. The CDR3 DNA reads TGTGCCAGCAGCTTAGGGACAGGGGATGAGCAGTACTTC.

The CDR3 loop is CASSPTRGTGNTIYF. The CDR3 bases are TGTGCCAGCAGCCCGACTCGGGGAACTGGAAACACCATATATTTT. The rearrangement joins TRBV11-1 to TRBJ1-3, with D unclear. The CDR3 extends over 15 amino acids. Trimming took 5 bases from V and 2 from J, leaving 13 bases between them. Germline V gene data show CDR1 as SGHAT and CDR2 as FQDESV (reference sequence). The variable domain in full, with the rest retrieved from reference TRBV11-1 and TRBJ1-3, is EAEVAQSPRYKITEKSQAVAFWCDPISGHATLYWYRQILGQGPELLVQFQDESVVDDSQLPKDRFSAERLKGVDSTLKIQPAELGDSAMYLCASSPTRGTGNTIYFGEGSWLTVV.

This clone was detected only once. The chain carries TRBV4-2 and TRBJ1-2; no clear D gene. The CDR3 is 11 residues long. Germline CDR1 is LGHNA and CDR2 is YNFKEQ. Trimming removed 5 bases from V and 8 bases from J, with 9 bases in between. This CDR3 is CASSGARGYTF. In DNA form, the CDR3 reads TGTGCCAGCAGCGGAGCGAGGGGCTACACCTTC.

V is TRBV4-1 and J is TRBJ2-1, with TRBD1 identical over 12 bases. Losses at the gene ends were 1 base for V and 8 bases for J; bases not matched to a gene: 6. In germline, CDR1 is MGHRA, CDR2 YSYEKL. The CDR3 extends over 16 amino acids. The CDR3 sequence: CASSQVPGQGADEQFF. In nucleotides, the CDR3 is TGCGCCAGCAGCCAAGTCCCGGGACAGGGGGCCGATGAGCAGTTCTTC.

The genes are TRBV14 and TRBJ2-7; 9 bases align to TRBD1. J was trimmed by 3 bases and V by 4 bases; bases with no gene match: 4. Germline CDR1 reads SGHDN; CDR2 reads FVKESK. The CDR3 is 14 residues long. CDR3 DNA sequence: TGTGCCAGCAGCCCGGGACAGGGACTCTACGAGCAGTACTTC. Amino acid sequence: CASSPGQGLYEQYF.

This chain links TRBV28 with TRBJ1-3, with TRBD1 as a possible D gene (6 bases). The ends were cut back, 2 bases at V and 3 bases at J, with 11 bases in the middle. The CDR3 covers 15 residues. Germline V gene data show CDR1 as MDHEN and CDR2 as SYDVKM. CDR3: CASSLPGAGGNTIYF. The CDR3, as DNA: TGTGCCAGCAGTTTACCAGGGGCCGGTGGAAACACCATATATTTT.

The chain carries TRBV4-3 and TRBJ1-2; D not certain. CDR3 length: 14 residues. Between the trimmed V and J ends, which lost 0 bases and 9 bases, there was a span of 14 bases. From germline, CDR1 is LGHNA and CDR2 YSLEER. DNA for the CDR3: TGCGCCAGCAGCCAAGACGGGGAAAAAAGGAGCTACACCTTC. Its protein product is CASSQDGEKRSYTF.